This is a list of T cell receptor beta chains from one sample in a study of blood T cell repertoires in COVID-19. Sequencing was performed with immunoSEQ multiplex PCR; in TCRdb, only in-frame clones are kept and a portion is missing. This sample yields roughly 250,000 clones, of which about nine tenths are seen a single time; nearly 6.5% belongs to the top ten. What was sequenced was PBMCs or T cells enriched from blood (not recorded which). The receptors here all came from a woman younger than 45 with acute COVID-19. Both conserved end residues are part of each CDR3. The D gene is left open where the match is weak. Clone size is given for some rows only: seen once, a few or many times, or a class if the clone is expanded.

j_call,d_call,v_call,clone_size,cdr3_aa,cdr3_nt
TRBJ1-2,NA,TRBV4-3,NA,CASSQGGVNYGYTF,TGCGCCAGCAGCCAAGGGGGGGTCAACTATGGCTACACCTTC
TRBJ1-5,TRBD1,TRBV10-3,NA,CAISDGQGTYQPQHF,TGTGCCATCAGTGACGGACAGGGGACCTATCAGCCCCAGCATTTT
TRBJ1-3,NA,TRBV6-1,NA,CASSEAGYSGNTIYF,TGTGCCAGCAGTGAGGCAGGATACTCTGGAAACACCATATATTTT
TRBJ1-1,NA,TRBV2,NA,CASSLTGSSMNTEAFF,TGTGCCAGCAGTCTCACAGGGTCGAGTATGAACACTGAAGCTTTCTTT
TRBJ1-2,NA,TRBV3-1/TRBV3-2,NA,CASSRVQGTYGYTF,TGTGCCAGCAGTCGAGTACAGGGTACCTATGGCTACACCTTC
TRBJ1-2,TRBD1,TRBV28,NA,CASHTGQGVGGYTF,TGTGCCAGCCATACCGGACAGGGGGTAGGTGGCTACACCTTC
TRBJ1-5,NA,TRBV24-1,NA,CATSAGVSNQPQHF,TGTGCCACCAGTGCCGGGGTAAGCAATCAGCCCCAGCATTTT
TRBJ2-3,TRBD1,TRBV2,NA,CASTNRDRVTDTQYF,TGTGCCAGCACAAACCGGGACAGGGTCACAGATACGCAGTATTTT
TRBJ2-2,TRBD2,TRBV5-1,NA,CASSPLASTGELFF,TGCGCCAGCAGTCCACTAGCGAGTACCGGGGAGCTGTTTTTT
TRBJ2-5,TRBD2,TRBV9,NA,CASSSERGEETQYF,TGTGCCAGCAGCTCCGAGCGGGGGGAAGAGACCCAGTACTTC
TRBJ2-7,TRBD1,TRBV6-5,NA,CASSGTGTYEQYF,TGTGCCAGCAGCGGGACAGGGACATACGAGCAGTACTTC
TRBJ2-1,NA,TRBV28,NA,CASSLVFSELAYNEQFF,TGTGCCAGCAGTTTGGTCTTTTCAGAACTAGCCTACAATGAGCAGTTCTTC
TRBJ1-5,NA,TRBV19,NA,CASSIAGYQPQHF,TGTGCCAGTAGTATCGCCGGTTATCAGCCCCAGCATTTT
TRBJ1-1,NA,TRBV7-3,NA,CASRQQLDTEAFF,TGTGCCAGCAGACAACAGCTGGACACTGAAGCTTTCTTT
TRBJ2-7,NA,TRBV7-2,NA,CASSLVSSGNSYEQYF,TGTGCCAGCAGCTTAGTGTCCAGCGGTAACTCCTACGAGCAGTACTTC
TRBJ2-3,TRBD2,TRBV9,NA,CASSVSGREGDTQYF,TGTGCCAGCAGCGTTTCAGGCAGGGAGGGAGATACGCAGTATTTT
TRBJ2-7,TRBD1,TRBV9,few,CASSGTGPSYEQYF,TGTGCCAGCAGCGGGACAGGTCCCTCCTACGAGCAGTACTTC
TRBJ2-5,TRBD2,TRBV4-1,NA,CASSHLGLAGEGWETQYF,TGCGCCAGCAGCCACCTTGGACTAGCGGGAGAAGGATGGGAGACCCAGTACTTC
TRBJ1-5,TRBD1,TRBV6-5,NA,CASRSTGGINQPQHF,TGTGCCAGCAGATCGACAGGGGGTATTAATCAGCCCCAGCATTTT
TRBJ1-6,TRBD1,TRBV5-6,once,CASSRVDRNNSPLHF,TGTGCCAGCAGCAGAGTGGACAGGAATAATTCACCCCTCCACTTT
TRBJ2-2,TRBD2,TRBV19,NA,CASRKLAGGIGELFF,TGTGCCAGTAGAAAGCTAGCGGGGGGGATCGGGGAGCTGTTTTTT
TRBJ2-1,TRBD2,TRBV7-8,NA,CASSPSSPGLAEYNEQFF,TGTGCCAGCAGTCCATCCTCTCCGGGACTAGCGGAATACAATGAGCAGTTCTTC
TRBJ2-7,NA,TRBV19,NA,CASSRRQEYEQYF,TGTGCCAGTAGTAGAAGACAGGAATACGAGCAGTACTTC
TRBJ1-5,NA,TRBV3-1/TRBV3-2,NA,CASSLRQGIGQPQHF,TGTGCCAGCAGCCTCCGTCAGGGAATCGGTCAGCCCCAGCATTTT
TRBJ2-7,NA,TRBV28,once,CASSFAEVSVEQYF,TGTGCCAGCAGTTTCGCGGAGGTCAGTGTCGAGCAGTACTTC
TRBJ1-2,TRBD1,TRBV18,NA,CASSQGTANYGYTF,TGTGCCAGCTCACAAGGGACAGCTAACTATGGCTACACCTTC
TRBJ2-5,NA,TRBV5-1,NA,CASSFSGGRSETQYF,TGCGCCAGCAGCTTCTCGGGGGGCCGTTCGGAGACCCAGTACTTC
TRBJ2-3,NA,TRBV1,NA,CTSSQELRASGRNTQYF,TGCACCAGCAGCCAAGAACTGCGGGCTAGCGGGAGGAATACGCAGTATTTT
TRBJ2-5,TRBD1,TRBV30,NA,CACSFQGQGTPQYF,TGTGCCTGTAGTTTCCAGGGACAGGGGACCCCCCAGTACTTC
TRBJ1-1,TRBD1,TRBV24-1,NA,CATSDEQGARAFF,TGTGCCACCAGTGATGAACAGGGGGCGCGGGCTTTCTTT
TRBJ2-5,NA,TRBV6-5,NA,CASSYFRGQETQYF,TGTGCCAGCAGTTACTTTCGGGGACAAGAGACCCAGTACTTC
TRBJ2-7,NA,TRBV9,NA,CASSAGESLSYEQYF,TGTGCCAGCAGCGCTGGAGAGAGTCTCTCCTACGAGCAGTACTTC
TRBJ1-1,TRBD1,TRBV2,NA,CASRLTGGTTEAFF,TGTGCCAGCAGACTTACAGGGGGAACCACTGAAGCTTTCTTT
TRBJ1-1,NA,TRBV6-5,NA,CASSLGSRVTEAFF,TGTGCCAGCAGTTTGGGGTCGAGGGTTACTGAAGCTTTCTTT
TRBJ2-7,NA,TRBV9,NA,CASSVSGGSYEQYF,TGTGCCAGCAGCGTATCGGGTGGGAGCTACGAGCAGTACTTC
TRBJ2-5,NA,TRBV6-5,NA,CASRLTELIQETQYF,TGTGCCAGTCGTTTAACAGAGCTGATCCAAGAGACCCAGTACTTC
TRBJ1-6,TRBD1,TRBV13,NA,CASSFKGGPGSPLHF,TGTGCCAGCAGCTTTAAAGGGGGCCCGGGTTCACCCCTCCACTTT
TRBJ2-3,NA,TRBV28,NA,CASTLGAGAGDTQYF,TGTGCCAGCACCCTGGGGGCGGGGGCGGGAGATACGCAGTATTTT
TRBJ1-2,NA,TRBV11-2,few,CASSPGQVNYGYTF,TGTGCCAGCAGCCCCGGTCAGGTTAACTATGGCTACACCTTC
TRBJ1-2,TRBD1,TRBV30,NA,CAWSPGQEIYGYTF,TGTGCCTGGAGCCCGGGACAGGAAATCTATGGCTACACCTTC
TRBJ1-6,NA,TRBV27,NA,CASSLTANPLSGNPLHF,TGTGCCAGCAGTTTGACAGCGAACCCTCTTAGCGGAAATCCCCTCCACTTT
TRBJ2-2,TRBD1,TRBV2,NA,CASNRGQGTGELFF,TGTGCCAGCAATCGAGGACAGGGAACCGGGGAGCTGTTTTTT
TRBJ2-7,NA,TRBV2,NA,CASRWEAYEQYF,TGTGCCAGCAGGTGGGAGGCCTACGAGCAGTACTTC
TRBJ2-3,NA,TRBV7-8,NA,CASSPQDTQYF,TGTGCCAGCAGCCCACAAGATACGCAGTATTTT
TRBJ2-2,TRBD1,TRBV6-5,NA,CASSRQGADGELFF,TGTGCCAGCAGTCGACAGGGGGCCGACGGGGAGCTGTTTTTT
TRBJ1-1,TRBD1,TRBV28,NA,CASSPSTGKNTEAFF,TGTGCCAGCAGTCCCTCGACAGGGAAAAACACTGAAGCTTTCTTT
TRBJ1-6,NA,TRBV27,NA,CASSLRSYNSPLHF,TGTGCCAGCAGTTTACGGAGCTATAATTCACCCCTCCACTTT